The present entry profiles one T cell receptor beta chain with its context. Its cognate antigen is unknown. This sample is drawn from a study of cytomegalovirus exposure and HLA in healthy donors. Nominally healthy donors were sampled, though unrecorded immune exposures were likely. Findings of the study overall: A cluster of highly shared sequence variants was likely a sequencing artifact. While the bulk of TCR sequences proved rare, some public TCRs turned up in many donors.

Germline CDR1 reads KGHSH; CDR2 reads LQKENI. The CDR3 runs to 15 residues. V gave up 5 bases and J gave up 1 base, with 15 bases separating them. The PCR was carried out with 60 Vbeta primers and 13 Jbeta primers. Profiled with immunoSEQ multiplex PCR; TCRdb holds only in-frame clones, not every one. The sample lists approximately 120,000 clones, about 80% occurring once. The clonotype comes from a woman aged 50 to 65 in good health and CMV-seropositive. The chain joins TRBV18 to TRBJ2-7; D perhaps matches TRBD2 (6 bases). Material: PBMCs. The CDR3 here is CASSSSRDSSYEQYF. CDR3 coding DNA: TGTGCCAGCTCATCGTCTAGGGACTCATCCTACGAGCAGTACTTC.